This T cell receptor (delta chain) came from a study of Vδ1+ human thymocytes. The V gene's germline CDR1 is TSWWSYY and CDR2 QGS. Trimming shortened V by 3 bases and J by 2 bases, and 10 bases separated the two germline ends. The length of the CDR3 is 14 residues. In the case of this clone: As yet, its antigen is unknown.

Extracted RNA was reverse transcribed into cDNA. CDR3 amplicons came from multiplex PCR with pooled V-gene forward and constant-region reverse primers. TCRdb used CATT to re-call clones from the multiplex PCR reads. The table includes about 75,000 delta-chain clones, around 35% detected once. Broader study findings: Thymic TRG and TRD repertoires appeared highly polyclonal. TRG sequences recurred across donors, whereas TRD sequences stayed essentially private. Roughly 22% of thymic delta-chain sequences were Vdelta2, with few Vdelta3, unlike blood Vdelta1+ controls.

The sorted cells were CD3+ Vdelta1+ Vdelta2- thymocytes from alphabeta-depleted thymus. Purity of the sorted Vdelta1+ thymocytes ranged from 98% to 99.6%. The sequenced sample was Vdelta1+ gamma-delta thymocytes from the thymus. Subset specified: FACS-sorted CD3+ TCRalphabeta- TCRVdelta1+ TCRVdelta2- thymocytes. J is TRDJ1 and V is TRDV1; D is unclear. The clonotype was recovered from a boy under two years old who had congenital heart surgery. CDR3 loop: CALGDSGDTDKLIF. In nucleotides, the CDR3 is TGTGCTCTTGGGGATAGCGGCGATACCGATAAACTCATCTTT.